Given below is one TCR beta chain in context. These data are taken from a study of T cell changes during pregnancy in multiple sclerosis. Method: immunoSEQ multiplex PCR; TCRdb's copy keeps in-frame clones and lacks some. The top ten hold around 4.4% of the sample, which has under 40,000 clones, almost 90% seen once. Germline lookup yields CDR1 MRHNA and CDR2 SNTAGT. Trimming removed 4 bases from V and 4 bases from J; junction bases left unmatched: 7. The CDR3 totals 15 residues. The sequencing here drew on CD8+ T cells from peripheral blood mononuclear cells, taken after pregnancy. The chain couples TRBV6-4 to TRBJ1-1, with 9 bases fitting TRBD1. This clonotype was obtained from a female donor with multiple sclerosis, enrolled in a pregnancy study. Here the CDR3 reads CASSAGDREATEAFF. CDR3 nucleotide sequence: TGTGCCAGCAGTGCGGGGGACAGGGAGGCCACTGAAGCTTTCTTT.